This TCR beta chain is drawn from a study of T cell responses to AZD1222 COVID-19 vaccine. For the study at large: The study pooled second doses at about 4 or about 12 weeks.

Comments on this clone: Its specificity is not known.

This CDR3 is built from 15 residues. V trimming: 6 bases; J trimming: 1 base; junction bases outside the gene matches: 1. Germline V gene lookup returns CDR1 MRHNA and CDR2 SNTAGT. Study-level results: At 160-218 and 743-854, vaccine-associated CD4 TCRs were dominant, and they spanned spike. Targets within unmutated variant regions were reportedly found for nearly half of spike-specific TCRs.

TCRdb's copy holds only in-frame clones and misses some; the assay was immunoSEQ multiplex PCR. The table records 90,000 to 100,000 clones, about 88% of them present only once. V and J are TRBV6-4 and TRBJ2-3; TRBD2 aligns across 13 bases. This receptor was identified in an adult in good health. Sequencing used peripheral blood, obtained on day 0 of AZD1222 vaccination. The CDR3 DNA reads TGTGCCAGCAGCGGACTAGCGGGGGGCACAGATACGCAGTATTTT. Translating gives CASSGLAGGTDTQYF.